The 5 T cell receptor beta chains presented below share a single source sample, sequenced in a study of T cells in localized non-small cell lung cancer (dated by TCRdb to 2020 to 2021). Libraries were made using the immunoSEQ multiplex PCR assay. Entries here come from immuneACCESS through TCRdb and include only in-frame sequences with V and J called. Some clones fail to appear in such tables; in the studies checked, an unresolved V gene covers under half of the shortfall, and the cause of the remainder is unknown. This sample is represented by over 1,500 clones; roughly 35% of them were singletons. The top ten clones comprise about 9.7% of the sample. The specimen was lung tumor tissue, collected before any cancer treatment. These receptor sequences come from a female donor over 55 with stage I lung adenocarcinoma.

The chain couples TRBV28 to TRBJ1-2; no clear D. V was cut by 7 bases and J by 0 bases, with 18 bases left in between. Germline values: CDR1 MDHEN, CDR2 SYDVKM. The CDR3 has 16 residues. CDR3 coding DNA: TGTGCCAGCATCCCCCTCAAACCGATTACTAACTATGGCTACACCTTC. Residues: CASIPLKPITNYGYTF.

The J gene is TRBJ2-4, the V gene TRBV18; 9 nucleotides agree with TRBD1. Per the germline V gene, CDR1 is KGHSH and CDR2 is LQKENI. This CDR3 is built from 15 residues. Unmatched junction bases numbered 5, after V lost 3 bases and J lost 5 bases. Here the CDR3 DNA reads TGTGCCAGCTCACCCACCAGGACAGGGGAAAACATTCAGTACTTC. It specifies CASSPTRTGENIQYF.

This clone was observed once. J is TRBJ1-2 and V is TRBV15, with D perhaps matching TRBD1 (6 bases). V lost 1 base and J 4 bases, leaving 16 bases between the germline ends. This CDR3 spans 16 amino acids. Germline V gives CDR1 LNHNV, CDR2 YYDKDF (reference sequence). CDR3 in amino acids: CATSRGLFGGAYGYTF. CDR3 nucleotides: TGTGCCACCAGCAGAGGCCTTTTCGGGGGGGCCTATGGCTACACCTTC.

With respect to this clone: One or more nucleotides could not be called with certainty, so the encoded amino acid is given as X. The CDR3 protein is CASSPPGALYXEAFF. The CDR3 nucleotides read TGTGCCAGCTCACCACCGGGGGCCCTTTACAYTGAAGCTTTCTTT. The chain is built from TRBV18 and TRBJ1-1; possible D gene TRBD1, 6 bases. V lost 0 bases, J lost 7 bases, and 15 bases lay in between. Germline V gene sequence: CDR1 KGHSH, CDR2 LQKENI. This CDR3 is 15 amino acids long.

The chain employs TRBV19 and TRBJ2-5; D may match TRBD1 or TRBD2 (5 bases each). From germline, CDR1 is LNHDA and CDR2 SQIVND (reference sequence). The CDR3 is 14 amino acids. V lost 0 bases to trimming and J lost 3 bases, with 8 bases between them. The chain's CDR3 is CASSIEWGKETQYF. DNA of the CDR3: TGTGCCAGTAGTATAGAATGGGGGAAAGAGACCCAGTACTTC.